This T cell receptor (beta chain) was recovered during a study of blood T cell repertoires in COVID-19. In the study overall: Researchers got acute and convalescent COVID-19 samples from the United States, Italy and Spain.

The CDR3 is made up of 16 amino acids. The germline V gene encodes CDR1 DFQATT and CDR2 SNEGSKA (reference sequence). V lost 3 bases, J lost 5 bases, and 20 bases lay in between. In the original analysis: Using reference gene primer amplification, nucleated cell counts were estimated. Measured with immunoSEQ multiplex PCR; TCRdb has only the in-frame clones, and not every one. Clone size and V and J calls were adopted from that table, with D and trimming inferred from the DNA. The table records 70,000 to 95,000 clones, 75% to 85% of them present only once. This chain uses TRBV20-1 with TRBJ2-1; possibly TRBD1 for D (6 bases). This receptor was obtained from a woman aged 70 to 79 with acute or convalescent COVID-19. The source material was peripheral blood. DNA of the CDR3: TGCAGTGCTAGTCTCCAGTACCGGACAGACGACAATGAGCAGTTCTTC. This gives the protein CSASLQYRTDDNEQFF.